This paragraph covers one T cell receptor (beta chain) sequence. The antigen remains unidentified. The data originate from a study of cytomegalovirus exposure and HLA in healthy donors. Study summary: In a previous analysis, approximately 110 million unique TCR beta sequences were found from approximately 180 million T cells.

The CDR3 runs 14 residues. Germline CDR1 LGHNA, CDR2 YNFKEQ. J was trimmed by 6 bases and V by 0 bases; bases with no gene match: 3. Study-wide points: It was about 150 TCR beta chains that were listed as cytomegalovirus-associated.

The study ran its PCR with 60 Vbeta and 13 Jbeta primers. Here immunoSEQ multiplex PCR was the method, and the copy in TCRdb shows in-frame clones only, minus some. The profile shows more than 95,000 clones, 9.5% to 13% of them singletons. The clonotype comes from a man aged 35-49 years in good health and CMV-seropositive. The specimen sequenced was PBMCs. The V call is TRBV4-2, the J call TRBJ1-2, with 8 positions matching TRBD1. This chain's CDR3 is CASSQDLTGDGYTF. CDR3 bases: TGTGCCAGCAGCCAAGATCTGACAGGGGATGGCTACACCTTC.